A single sample is the source of the 12 T cell receptor beta chains below, sequenced in a study of T cells in localized non-small cell lung cancer. The repertoire was sequenced with immunoSEQ multiplex PCR; TCRdb's copy has only in-frame clones and lacks some. The sample has tens of thousands of clones; 84% are singletons. Sequencing used peripheral blood, obtained before any cancer treatment. The receptors here all came from a man aged 40-75 years with stage I lung adenocarcinoma.

The chain links TRBV5-3 to TRBJ2-4; tentative D call: TRBD2 (5 bases). TRBV5-3 is identified as an open reading frame with a role that is uncertain. Trimming removed 1 base at V and 12 bases at J, with 11 bases between. This CDR3 has 12 residues. This chain's CDR3 is CARSLPRETQYF. DNA for the CDR3: TGTGCCAGAAGCTTGCCCCGGGAAACTCAGTACTTC.

The chain is built from TRBV5-4 and TRBJ2-1; D is possibly TRBD1 (5 bases). The CDR3 runs to 13 residues. The V end was cut by 7 bases, the J end by 10 bases, with 18 bases between. Germline V lookup: CDR1 SGHNT, CDR2 YYREEE (reference sequence). The CDR3 coding sequence is TGTGCCAGCTTTCTAGAAGGGGTAAGGGAGCAGTTCTTC. This encodes CASFLEGVREQFF.

The chain employs TRBV7-2 and TRBJ1-6, with D perhaps TRBD1 (6 bases). Germline V gene data show CDR1 as SGHTA and CDR2 as FQGNSA. The germline V and J ends were trimmed by 5 bases and 6 bases, with 14 bases remaining between them. This CDR3 has 15 residues. CDR3 sequence: CASSPLGATNSPLHF. The DNA of the CDR3 is TGTGCCAGCAGCCCGTTGGGGGCGACTAATTCACCCCTCCACTTT.

This rearrangement joins TRBV19 to TRBJ1-4, with TRBD1 matching 8 bases. Losses at the gene ends were 1 base for V and 7 bases for J; bases not matched to a gene: 8. The CDR3 consists of 16 residues. Germline V lookup: CDR1 LNHDA, CDR2 SQIVND (reference sequence). In nucleotides, the CDR3 is TGTGCCAGTAGTATAGGGATCGACAGGGGAGGTGAAAAACTGTTTTTT. Protein: CASSIGIDRGGEKLFF.

V and J are TRBV27 and TRBJ1-1, with D perhaps matching TRBD1 (6 bases). V was clipped by 6 bases and J by 2 bases, with 13 bases between them. The length of the CDR3 is 14 residues. Germline values: CDR1 MNHEY, CDR2 SMNVEV (reference sequence). The CDR3 DNA sequence: TGTGCCAGCAGCTTACTACAGGGCAACACTGAAGCTTTCTTT. Amino acids: CASSLLQGNTEAFF.

This chain uses TRBV18 with TRBJ2-3; TRBD2 aligns across 10 bases. Germline CDR1 is KGHSH and CDR2 is LQKENI. J was trimmed by 5 bases and V by 6 bases; bases with no gene match: 17. The CDR3 is 18 amino acids. CDR3 sequence (DNA): TGTGCCAGCTCGCCTATAGCGGGAGGCCGTCAGGACAGAGATACGCAGTATTTT. Translation: CASSPIAGGRQDRDTQYF.

The chain is built from TRBV7-6 and TRBJ2-3; possibly TRBD2 for D (5 bases). The CDR3 is made up of 15 amino acids. V was clipped by 1 base and J by 4 bases, with 12 bases between them. CDR1 is SGHVS, CDR2 FNYEAQ, per germline. CDR3 nucleotides: TGTGCCAGCAGCTTAGGAGGGATAATCTCAGATACGCAGTATTTT. Encoded protein: CASSLGGIISDTQYF.

This rearrangement joins TRBV6-1 to TRBJ2-5; 8 bases align to TRBD1. CDR1 MNHNS and CDR2 SASEGT come from the germline V gene. The CDR3 has 12 amino acids. CDR3 sequence (DNA): TGTGCAGCTGGACAGGGCCAAGAGACCCAGTACTTC. Translating gives CAAGQGQETQYF.

The rearrangement uses TRBV13 and TRBJ2-5, with 10 bases fitting TRBD1. CDR3 length equals 15 residues. CDR1 PRHDT and CDR2 FYEKMQ come from the germline V gene (reference sequence). V lost 5 bases to trimming and J lost 5 bases; unmatched junction nucleotides: 8. CDR3 region: CASSMGQGSRETQYF. The CDR3 DNA sequence: TGTGCCAGCAGCATGGGACAGGGGTCACGGGAGACCCAGTACTTC. Complete variable domain (other parts from reference TRBV13 and TRBJ2-5): AAGVIQSPRHLIKEKRETATLKCYPIPRHDTVYWYQQGPGQDPQFLISFYEKMQSDKGSIPDRFSAQQFSDYHSELNMSSLELGDSALYFCASSMGQGSRETQYFGPGTRLLVL.

The rearrangement links TRBV6-6 to TRBJ2-3; 8 nucleotides line up with TRBD2. This CDR3 region has 16 residues. Trimming removed 4 bases from V and 6 bases from J; junction bases left unmatched: 12. Looked up from germline, CDR1 is MNHNY and CDR2 is SVGAGI (reference sequence). DNA of the CDR3: TGTGCCAGCAGTTCTCGTAGCGGGACCCTTGATGATACGCAGTATTTT. This encodes CASSSRSGTLDDTQYF.

J is TRBJ1-2 and V is TRBV6-5, with 8 bases that match TRBD1. From germline, CDR1 is MNHEY and CDR2 SVGAGI. V lost 1 base to trimming and J lost 4 bases; unmatched junction nucleotides: 5. CDR3 length: 15 amino acids. The CDR3 is CASSYYQGASYGYTF. The DNA for the CDR3 is TGTGCCAGCAGTTACTATCAGGGGGCAAGCTATGGCTACACCTTC.

This chain uses TRBV28 with TRBJ1-2; perhaps TRBD1 as D (6 bases). V gave up 5 bases and J gave up 3 bases, with 13 bases separating them. CDR1 is MDHEN, CDR2 SYDVKM, per germline. The CDR3 is made up of 14 amino acids. CDR3 residues: CASSQYRADYGYTF. In DNA form, the CDR3 reads TGTGCCAGCAGTCAATACAGGGCGGACTATGGCTACACCTTC.